This T cell receptor beta chain was sequenced during a study of T cell responses to AZD1222 COVID-19 vaccine. Overall study results and limits: Donors skewed white British and female; clonal diversity was possibly underestimated. No day 14 peak samples; only post-peak repertoires were characterized.

The protocol was immunoSEQ multiplex PCR, while the TCRdb copy is restricted to in-frame clones and leaves out a portion. The data show 90,000 to 120,000 clones, around 92% seen once. On this clone itself: Its antigen is as yet unknown.

The clonotype originates from an adult who received the AZD1222 COVID-19 vaccine. Sequencing was performed on peripheral blood, taken 28 days after the second AZD1222 dose.

This CDR3 reads CASSFGGGGNQPQHF. The CDR3, as DNA: TGTGCCAGCAGCTTTGGAGGGGGGGGGAATCAGCCCCAGCATTTT. This sequence joins TRBV11-2 and TRBJ1-5, with D possibly TRBD1 on 6 matching bases. V was cut by 3 bases and J by 4 bases, with 13 bases left in between. Per germline, CDR1 SGHAT and CDR2 FQNNGV. The CDR3 consists of 15 residues.